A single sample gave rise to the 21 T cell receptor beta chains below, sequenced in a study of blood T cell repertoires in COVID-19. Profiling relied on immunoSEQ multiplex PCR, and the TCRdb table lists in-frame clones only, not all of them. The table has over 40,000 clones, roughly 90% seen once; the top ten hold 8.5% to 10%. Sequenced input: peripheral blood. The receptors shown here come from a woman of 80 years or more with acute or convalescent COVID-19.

For the CDR3, the DNA is TGTGCCAGCTCACCCGGACTAGCGGGTGCCATAGGCACAGATACGCAGTATTTT. This codes for CASSPGLAGAIGTDTQYF. V is TRBV18 and J is TRBJ2-3, with 11 bases that match TRBD2. This CDR3 spans 18 amino acids. With 3 bases clipped from V and 1 base from J, the junction kept 9 bases outside the gene matches. CDR1 is KGHSH, CDR2 LQKENI, per germline.

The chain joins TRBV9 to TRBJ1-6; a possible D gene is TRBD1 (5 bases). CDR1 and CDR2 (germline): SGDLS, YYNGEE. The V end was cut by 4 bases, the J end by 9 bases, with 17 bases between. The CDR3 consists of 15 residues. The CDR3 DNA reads TGTGCCAGCAGCCTAGCAGGGCATAATGGTTCACCCCTCCACTTT. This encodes CASSLAGHNGSPLHF.

The CDR3 bases are TGTGCCAGCAGCTTAGGGCCAGGGGCTGGTAGCGAGCAGTACTTC. This codes for CASSLGPGAGSEQYF. This chain uses TRBV7-2 with TRBJ2-7; a weak D match, TRBD1 (6 bases). The CDR3 loop spans 15 amino acids. CDR1 and CDR2 (germline): SGHTA, FQGNSA. Trimming pared 1 base from V and 6 bases from J, leaving 16 bases between. The full variable domain, completed using reference TRBV7-2 and TRBJ2-7, is GAGVSQSPSNKVTEKGKDVELRCDPISGHTALYWYRQSLGQGLEFLIYFQGNSAPDKSGLPSDRFSAERTGGSVSTLTIQRTQQEDSAVYLCASSLGPGAGSEQYFGPGTRLTVT.

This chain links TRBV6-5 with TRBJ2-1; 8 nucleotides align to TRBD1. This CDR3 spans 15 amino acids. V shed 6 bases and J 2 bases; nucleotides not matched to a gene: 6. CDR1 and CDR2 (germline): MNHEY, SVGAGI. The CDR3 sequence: CASSQGQVAYNEQFF. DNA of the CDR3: TGTGCCAGCAGCCAGGGACAGGTAGCCTACAATGAGCAGTTCTTC.

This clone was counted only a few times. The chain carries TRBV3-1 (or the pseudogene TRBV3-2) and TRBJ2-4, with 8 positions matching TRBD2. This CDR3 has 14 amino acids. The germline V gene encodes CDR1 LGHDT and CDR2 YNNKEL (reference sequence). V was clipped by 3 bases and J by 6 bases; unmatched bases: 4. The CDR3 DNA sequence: TGTGCCAGCAGCCACGAAGGACTAGCAAACATTCAGTACTTC. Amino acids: CASSHEGLANIQYF.

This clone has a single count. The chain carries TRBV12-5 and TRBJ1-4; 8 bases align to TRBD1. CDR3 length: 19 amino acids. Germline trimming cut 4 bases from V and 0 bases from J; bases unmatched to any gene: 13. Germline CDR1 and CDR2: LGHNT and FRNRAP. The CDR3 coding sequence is TGTGCTAGTGGTTCGAAGGACAGGGCGCGGTCAGCAACTAATGAAAAACTGTTTTTT. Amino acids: CASGSKDRARSATNEKLFF.

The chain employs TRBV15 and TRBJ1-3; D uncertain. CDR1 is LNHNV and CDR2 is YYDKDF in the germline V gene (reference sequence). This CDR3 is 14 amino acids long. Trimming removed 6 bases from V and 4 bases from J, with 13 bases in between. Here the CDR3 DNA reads TGTGCCACCAGTTTGGACTGGCGCGGAAACACCATATATTTT. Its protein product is CATSLDWRGNTIYF. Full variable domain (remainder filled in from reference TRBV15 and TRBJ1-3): DAMVIQNPRYQVTQFGKPVTLSCSQTLNHNVMYWYQQKSSQAPKLLFHYYDKDFNNEADTPDNFQSRRPNTSFCFLDIRSPGLGDTAMYLCATSLDWRGNTIYFGEGSWLTVV.

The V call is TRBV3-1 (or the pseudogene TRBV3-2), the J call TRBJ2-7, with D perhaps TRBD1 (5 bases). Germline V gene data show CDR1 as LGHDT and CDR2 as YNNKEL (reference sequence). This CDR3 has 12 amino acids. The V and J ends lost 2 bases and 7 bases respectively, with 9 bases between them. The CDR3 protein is CASSQSGLEQYF. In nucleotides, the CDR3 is TGTGCCAGCAGCCAATCAGGGTTAGAGCAGTACTTC.

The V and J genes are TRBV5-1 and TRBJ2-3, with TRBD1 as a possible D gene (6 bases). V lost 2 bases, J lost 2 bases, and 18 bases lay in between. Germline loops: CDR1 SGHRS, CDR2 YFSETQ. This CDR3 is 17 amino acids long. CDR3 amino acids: CASSLSVYRDITDTQYF. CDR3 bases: TGCGCCAGCAGCTTATCGGTCTACAGGGATATCACAGATACGCAGTATTTT.

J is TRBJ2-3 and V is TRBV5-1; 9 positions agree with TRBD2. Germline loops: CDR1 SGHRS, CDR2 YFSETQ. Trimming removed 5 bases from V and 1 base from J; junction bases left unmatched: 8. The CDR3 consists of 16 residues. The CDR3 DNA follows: TGCGCCAGCAGTCCGGCTTTAGCGGGAGGCACAGATACGCAGTATTTT. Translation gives CASSPALAGGTDTQYF.

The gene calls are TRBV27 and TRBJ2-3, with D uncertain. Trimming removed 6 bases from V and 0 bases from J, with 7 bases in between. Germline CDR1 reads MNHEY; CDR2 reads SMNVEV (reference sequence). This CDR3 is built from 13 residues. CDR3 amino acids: CASRPLSTDTQYF. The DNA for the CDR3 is TGTGCCAGCAGGCCCCTAAGCACAGATACGCAGTATTTT.

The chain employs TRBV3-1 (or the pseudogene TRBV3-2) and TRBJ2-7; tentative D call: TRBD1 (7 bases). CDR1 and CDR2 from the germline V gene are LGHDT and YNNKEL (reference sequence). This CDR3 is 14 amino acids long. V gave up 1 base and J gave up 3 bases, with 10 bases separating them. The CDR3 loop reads CASSQGQGGYEQYF. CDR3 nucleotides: TGTGCCAGCAGCCAAGGACAGGGAGGCTACGAGCAGTACTTC.

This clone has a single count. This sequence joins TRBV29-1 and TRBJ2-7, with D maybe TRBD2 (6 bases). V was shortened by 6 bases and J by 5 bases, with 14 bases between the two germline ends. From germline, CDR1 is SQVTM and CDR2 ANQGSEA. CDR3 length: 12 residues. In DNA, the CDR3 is TGCAGCGTCCGGACGGGAGCACACGAGCAGTACTTC. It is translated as CSVRTGAHEQYF.

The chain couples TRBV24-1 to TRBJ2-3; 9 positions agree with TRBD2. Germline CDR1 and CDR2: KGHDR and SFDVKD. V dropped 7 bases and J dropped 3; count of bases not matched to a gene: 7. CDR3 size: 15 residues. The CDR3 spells CATSAGGTRTDTQYF. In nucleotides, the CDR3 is TGTGCCACCAGCGCGGGAGGGACAAGGACAGATACGCAGTATTTT.

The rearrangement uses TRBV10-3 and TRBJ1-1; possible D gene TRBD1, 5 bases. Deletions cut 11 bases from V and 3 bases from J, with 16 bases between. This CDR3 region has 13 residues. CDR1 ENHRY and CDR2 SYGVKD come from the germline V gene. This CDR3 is CASQGVRDTEAFF. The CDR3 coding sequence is TGTGCCTCCCAAGGGGTCAGGGACACTGAAGCTTTCTTT.

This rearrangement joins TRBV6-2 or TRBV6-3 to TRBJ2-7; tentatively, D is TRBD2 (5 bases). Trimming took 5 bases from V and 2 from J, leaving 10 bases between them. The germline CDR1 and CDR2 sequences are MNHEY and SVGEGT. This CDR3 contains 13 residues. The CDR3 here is CASSPGNPYEQYF. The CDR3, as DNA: TGTGCCAGCAGTCCCGGGAACCCCTACGAGCAGTACTTC.

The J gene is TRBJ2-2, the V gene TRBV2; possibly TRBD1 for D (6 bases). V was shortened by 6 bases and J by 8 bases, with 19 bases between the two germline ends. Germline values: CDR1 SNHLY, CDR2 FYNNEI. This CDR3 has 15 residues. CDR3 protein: CASRPARGREGELFF. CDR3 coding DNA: TGTGCCAGCAGACCTGCTAGGGGGAGAGAGGGGGAGCTGTTTTTT.

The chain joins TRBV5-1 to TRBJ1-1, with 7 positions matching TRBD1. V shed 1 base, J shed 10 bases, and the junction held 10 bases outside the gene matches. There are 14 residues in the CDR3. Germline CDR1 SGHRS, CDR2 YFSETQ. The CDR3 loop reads CASSLRTGEVGAFF. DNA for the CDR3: TGCGCCAGCAGCTTGCGGACAGGTGAAGTGGGAGCTTTCTTT.

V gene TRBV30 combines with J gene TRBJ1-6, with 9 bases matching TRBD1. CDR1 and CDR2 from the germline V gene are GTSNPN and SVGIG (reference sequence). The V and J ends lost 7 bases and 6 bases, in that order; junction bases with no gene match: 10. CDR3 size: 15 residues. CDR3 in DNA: TGTGCCTCTCGGGACAGGGTAACAAGTAATTCACCCCTCCACTTT. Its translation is CASRDRVTSNSPLHF.

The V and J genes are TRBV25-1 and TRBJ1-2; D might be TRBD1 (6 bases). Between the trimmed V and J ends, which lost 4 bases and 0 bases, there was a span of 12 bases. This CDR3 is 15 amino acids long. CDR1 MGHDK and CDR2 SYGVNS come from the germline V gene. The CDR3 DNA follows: TGTGCCAGCAGTGCGCTCACAGGGCCTAACTATGGCTACACCTTC. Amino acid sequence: CASSALTGPNYGYTF.

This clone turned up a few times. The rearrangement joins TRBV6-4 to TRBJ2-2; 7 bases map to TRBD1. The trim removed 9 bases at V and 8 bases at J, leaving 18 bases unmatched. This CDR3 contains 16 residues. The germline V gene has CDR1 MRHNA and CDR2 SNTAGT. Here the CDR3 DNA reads TGTGCCAGTGGCGAGGGGGCTGGACTCGCCATGGGGGAGCTGTTTTTT. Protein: CASGEGAGLAMGELFF.